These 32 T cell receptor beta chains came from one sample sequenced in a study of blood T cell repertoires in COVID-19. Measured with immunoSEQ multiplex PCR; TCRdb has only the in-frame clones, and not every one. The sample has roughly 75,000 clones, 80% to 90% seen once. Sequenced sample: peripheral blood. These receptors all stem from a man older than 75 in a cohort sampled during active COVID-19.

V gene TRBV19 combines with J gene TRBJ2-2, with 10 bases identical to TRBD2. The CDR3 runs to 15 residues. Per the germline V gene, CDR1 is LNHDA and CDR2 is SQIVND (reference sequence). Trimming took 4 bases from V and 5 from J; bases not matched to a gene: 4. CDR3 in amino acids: CASSTLAGWTGELFF. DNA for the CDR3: TGTGCCAGTAGTACACTAGCGGGGTGGACCGGGGAGCTGTTTTTT.

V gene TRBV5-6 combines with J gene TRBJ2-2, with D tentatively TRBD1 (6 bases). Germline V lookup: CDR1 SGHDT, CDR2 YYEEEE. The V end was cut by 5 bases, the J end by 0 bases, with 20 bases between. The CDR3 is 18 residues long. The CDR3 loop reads CASSHRPWTDANTGELFF. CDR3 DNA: TGTGCCAGCAGTCATCGTCCTTGGACAGACGCGAACACCGGGGAGCTGTTTTTT.

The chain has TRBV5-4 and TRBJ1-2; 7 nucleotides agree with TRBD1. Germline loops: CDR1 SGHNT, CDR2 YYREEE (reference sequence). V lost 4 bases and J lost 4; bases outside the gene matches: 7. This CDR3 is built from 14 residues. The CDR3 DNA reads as TGTGCCAGCAGCCGTGGACAGGAAACCTATGGCTACACCTTC. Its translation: CASSRGQETYGYTF.

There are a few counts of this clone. CDR3 region: CASSVSGSHNYGYTF. The CDR3 nucleotides are TGTGCCAGTAGTGTGTCCGGGAGTCATAACTATGGCTACACCTTC. The rearrangement joins TRBV19 to TRBJ1-2; D remains ambiguous. CDR1 and CDR2 (germline): LNHDA, SQIVND (reference sequence). Trimming pared 5 bases from V and 1 base from J, leaving 14 bases between. This CDR3 has 15 residues.

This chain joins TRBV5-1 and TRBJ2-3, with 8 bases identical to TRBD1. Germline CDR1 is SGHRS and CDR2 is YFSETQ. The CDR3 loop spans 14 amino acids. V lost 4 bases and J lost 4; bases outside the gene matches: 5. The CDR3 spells CASSRGQDADTQYF. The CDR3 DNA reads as TGCGCCAGCAGCAGGGGACAGGATGCAGATACGCAGTATTTT.

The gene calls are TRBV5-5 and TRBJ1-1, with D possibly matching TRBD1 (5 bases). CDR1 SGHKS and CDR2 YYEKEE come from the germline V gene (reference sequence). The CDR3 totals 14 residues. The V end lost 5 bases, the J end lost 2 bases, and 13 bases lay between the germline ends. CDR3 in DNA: TGTGCCAGCAGTCCTTTCAGGGAAAACACTGAAGCTTTCTTT. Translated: CASSPFRENTEAFF.

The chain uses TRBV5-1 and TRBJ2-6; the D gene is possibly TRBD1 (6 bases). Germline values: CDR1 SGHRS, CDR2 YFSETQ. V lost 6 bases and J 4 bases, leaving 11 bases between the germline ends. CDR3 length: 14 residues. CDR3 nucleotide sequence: TGCGCCAGCACAATGGGGGCCGGGGCCAACGTCCTGACTTTC. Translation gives CASTMGAGANVLTF.

The CDR3: CASSQTLGQGITDTQYF. CDR3 coding DNA: TGTGCCAGCAGCCAAACGTTGGGACAGGGTATCACAGATACGCAGTATTTT. The chain uses TRBV9 and TRBJ2-3; 9 bases map to TRBD1. CDR1 SGDLS and CDR2 YYNGEE come from the germline V gene. The V and J ends lost 4 bases and 2 bases, in that order; junction bases with no gene match: 11. This CDR3 is 17 amino acids long.

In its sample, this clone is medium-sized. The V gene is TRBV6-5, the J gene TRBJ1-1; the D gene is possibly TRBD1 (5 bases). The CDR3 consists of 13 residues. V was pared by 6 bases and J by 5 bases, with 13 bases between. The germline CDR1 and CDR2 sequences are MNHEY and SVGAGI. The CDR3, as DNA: TGTGCCAGCAGGTTATGGTCAGGGACTGAAGCTTTCTTT. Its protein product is CASRLWSGTEAFF.

This chain's CDR3 is CATKRQGGEDNQPQHF. Here the CDR3 DNA reads TGCGCCACCAAGCGACAGGGCGGAGAAGACAATCAGCCCCAGCATTTT. The V and J genes are TRBV10-2 and TRBJ1-5; 7 nucleotides align to TRBD1. The V gene's germline CDR1 is WSHSY and CDR2 SAAADI. Losses at the gene ends were 10 bases for V and 3 bases for J; bases not matched to a gene: 15. The CDR3 is made up of 16 amino acids.

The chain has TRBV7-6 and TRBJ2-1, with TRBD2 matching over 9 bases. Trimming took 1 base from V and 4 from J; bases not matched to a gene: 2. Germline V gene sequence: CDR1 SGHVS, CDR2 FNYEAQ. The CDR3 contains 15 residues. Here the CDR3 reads CASSLEAGGYNEQFF. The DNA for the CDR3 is TGTGCCAGCAGCTTAGAAGCGGGGGGTTACAATGAGCAGTTCTTC.

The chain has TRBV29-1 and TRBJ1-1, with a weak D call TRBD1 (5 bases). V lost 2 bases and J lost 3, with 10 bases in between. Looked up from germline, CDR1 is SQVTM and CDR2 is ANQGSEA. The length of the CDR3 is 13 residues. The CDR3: CSVEIQADTEAFF. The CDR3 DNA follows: TGCAGCGTTGAAATACAGGCGGACACTGAAGCTTTCTTT.

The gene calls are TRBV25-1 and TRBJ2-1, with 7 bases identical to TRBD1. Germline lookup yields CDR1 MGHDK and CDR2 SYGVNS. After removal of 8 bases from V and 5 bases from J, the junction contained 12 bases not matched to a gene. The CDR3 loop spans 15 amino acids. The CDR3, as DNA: TGTGCCAGCGCCTATCCGGACAGGCCTAACAATGAGCAGTTCTTC. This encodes CASAYPDRPNNEQFF.

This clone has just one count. The CDR3 sequence: CASSLTDRGGSGPQHF. The CDR3 nucleotides are TGTGCCAGCTCACTAACGGACAGGGGGGGGTCTGGGCCCCAGCATTTT. This chain joins TRBV18 and TRBJ1-5; 10 bases map to TRBD1. The CDR3 length is 16 residues. CDR1 is KGHSH, CDR2 LQKENI, per germline. V dropped 4 bases and J dropped 9; count of bases not matched to a gene: 12. Supplemented by reference TRBV18 and TRBJ1-5, the full variable domain reads NAGVMQNPRHLVRRRGQEARLRCSPMKGHSHVYWYRQLPEEGLKFMVYLQKENIIDESGMPKERFSAEFPKEGPSILRIQQVVRGDSAAYFCASSLTDRGGSGPQHFGDGTRLSIL.

Here the CDR3 DNA reads TGTGCCAGCACCTACAGGGGCACGGGGCCCTACGAGCAGTACTTC. Protein: CASTYRGTGPYEQYF. This chain joins TRBV7-9 and TRBJ2-7; 7 bases agree with TRBD1. The CDR3 extends over 15 amino acids. Germline lookup yields CDR1 SEHNR and CDR2 FQNEAQ (reference sequence). The V segment lost 7 bases and the J segment 2 bases; nucleotides outside the gene matches: 11.

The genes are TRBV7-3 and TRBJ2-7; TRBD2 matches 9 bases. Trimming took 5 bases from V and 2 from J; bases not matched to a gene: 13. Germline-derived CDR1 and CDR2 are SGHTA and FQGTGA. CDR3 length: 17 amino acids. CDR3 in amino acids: CASSPNLLAGTPYEQYF. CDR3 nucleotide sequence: TGTGCCAGCAGCCCGAACTTGCTAGCGGGGACTCCCTACGAGCAGTACTTC.

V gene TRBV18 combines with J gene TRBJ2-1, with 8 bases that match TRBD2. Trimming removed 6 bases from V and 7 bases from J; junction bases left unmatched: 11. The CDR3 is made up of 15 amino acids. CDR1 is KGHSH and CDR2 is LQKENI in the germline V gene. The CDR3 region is CASSPSGGPGNEQFF. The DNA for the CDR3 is TGTGCCAGCTCGCCATCGGGGGGGCCTGGGAATGAGCAGTTCTTC.

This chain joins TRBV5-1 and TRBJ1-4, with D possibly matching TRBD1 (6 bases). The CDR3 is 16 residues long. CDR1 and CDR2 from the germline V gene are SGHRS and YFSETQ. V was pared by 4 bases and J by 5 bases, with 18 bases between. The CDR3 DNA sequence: TGCGCCAGCAGCCCCTCTTCGACAGGACGAAATGAAAAACTGTTTTTT. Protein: CASSPSSTGRNEKLFF.

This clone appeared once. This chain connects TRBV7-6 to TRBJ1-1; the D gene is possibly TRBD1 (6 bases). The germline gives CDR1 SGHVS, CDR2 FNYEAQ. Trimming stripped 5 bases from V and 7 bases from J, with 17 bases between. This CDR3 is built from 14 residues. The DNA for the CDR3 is TGTGCCAGCAGCCCCTCGACAGGTGTATATGAAGCTTTCTTT. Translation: CASSPSTGVYEAFF.

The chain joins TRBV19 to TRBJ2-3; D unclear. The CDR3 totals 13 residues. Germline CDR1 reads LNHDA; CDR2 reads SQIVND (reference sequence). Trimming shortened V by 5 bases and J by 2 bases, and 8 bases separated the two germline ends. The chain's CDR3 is CASSPQATDTQYF. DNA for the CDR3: TGTGCCAGTAGTCCGCAAGCCACAGATACGCAGTATTTT.

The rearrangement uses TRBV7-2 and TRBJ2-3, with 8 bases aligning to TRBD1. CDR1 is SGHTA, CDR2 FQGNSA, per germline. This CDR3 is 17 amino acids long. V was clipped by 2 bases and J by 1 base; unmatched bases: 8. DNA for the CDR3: TGTGCCAGCAGCTTACGACAGGGGACCTCGGGCACAGATACGCAGTATTTT. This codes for CASSLRQGTSGTDTQYF.

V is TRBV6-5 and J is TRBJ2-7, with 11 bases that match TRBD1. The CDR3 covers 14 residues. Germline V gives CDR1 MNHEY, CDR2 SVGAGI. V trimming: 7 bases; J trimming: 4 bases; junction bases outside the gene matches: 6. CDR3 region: CASTLGQGAYEQYV. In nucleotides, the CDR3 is TGTGCCAGCACCCTTGGACAGGGGGCTTACGAGCAGTACGTC.

The CDR3 region has the DNA TGTGCCAGCAGCTCCTCGGGTGGCAATCAGCCCCAGCATTTT. Amino acid sequence: CASSSSGGNQPQHF. The chain has TRBV7-9 and TRBJ1-5; D unclear. The CDR3 contains 14 residues. The V gene lost 4 bases and the J gene lost 2 bases, with 9 bases spanning the gap. Germline V CDR1 and CDR2: SEHNR, FQNEAQ (reference sequence).

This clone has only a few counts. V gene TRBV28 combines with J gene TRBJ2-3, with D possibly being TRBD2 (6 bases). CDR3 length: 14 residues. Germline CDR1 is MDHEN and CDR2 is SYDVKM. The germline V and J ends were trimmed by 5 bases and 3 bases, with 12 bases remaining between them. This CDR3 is CASSAETRTDTQYF. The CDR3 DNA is TGTGCCAGCAGTGCGGAGACTAGAACAGATACGCAGTATTTT.

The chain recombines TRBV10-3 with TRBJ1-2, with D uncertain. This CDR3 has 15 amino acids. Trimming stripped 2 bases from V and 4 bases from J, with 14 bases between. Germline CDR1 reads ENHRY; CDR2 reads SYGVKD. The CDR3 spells CAISEVEEVFYGYTF. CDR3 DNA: TGTGCCATCAGTGAGGTTGAAGAGGTTTTCTATGGCTACACCTTC.

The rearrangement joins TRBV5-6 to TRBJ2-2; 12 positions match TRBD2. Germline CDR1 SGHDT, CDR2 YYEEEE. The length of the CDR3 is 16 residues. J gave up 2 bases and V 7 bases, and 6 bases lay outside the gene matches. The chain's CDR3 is CASEPGLAGNTGELFF. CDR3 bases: TGTGCCAGCGAACCGGGACTAGCGGGTAACACCGGGGAGCTGTTTTTT.

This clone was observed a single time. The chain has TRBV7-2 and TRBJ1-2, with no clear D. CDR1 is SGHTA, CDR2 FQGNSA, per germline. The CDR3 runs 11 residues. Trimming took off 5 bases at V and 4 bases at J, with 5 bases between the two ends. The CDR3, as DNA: TGTGCCAGCAGCCCATCCTATGGCTACACCTTC. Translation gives CASSPSYGYTF.

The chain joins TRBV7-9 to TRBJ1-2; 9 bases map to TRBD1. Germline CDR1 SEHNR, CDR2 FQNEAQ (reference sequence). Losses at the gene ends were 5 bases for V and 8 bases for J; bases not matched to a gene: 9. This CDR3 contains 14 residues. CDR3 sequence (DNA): TGTGCCAGCAGCCCGGGACAGGGAGAGAAAGGCTACACCTTC. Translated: CASSPGQGEKGYTF.

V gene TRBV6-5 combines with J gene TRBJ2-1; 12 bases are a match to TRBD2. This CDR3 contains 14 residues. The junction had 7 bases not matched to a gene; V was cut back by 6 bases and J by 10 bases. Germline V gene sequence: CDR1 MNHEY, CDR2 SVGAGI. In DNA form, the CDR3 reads TGTGCCAGCAGGACGACTAGCGGGGGAAGAGAGCAGTTCTTC. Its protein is CASRTTSGGREQFF.

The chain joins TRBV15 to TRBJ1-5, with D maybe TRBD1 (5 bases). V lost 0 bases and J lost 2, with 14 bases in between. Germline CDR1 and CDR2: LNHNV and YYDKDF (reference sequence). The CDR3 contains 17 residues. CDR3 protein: CATSRDRGGAGNQPQHF. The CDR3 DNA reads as TGTGCCACCAGCAGAGATCGGGGAGGGGCGGGCAATCAGCCCCAGCATTTT.

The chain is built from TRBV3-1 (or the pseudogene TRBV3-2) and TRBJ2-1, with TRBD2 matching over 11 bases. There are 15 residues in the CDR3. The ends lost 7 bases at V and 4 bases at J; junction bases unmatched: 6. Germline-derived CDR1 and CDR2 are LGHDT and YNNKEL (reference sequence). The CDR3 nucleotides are TGTGCCAGCACCCGTTTAGCGGGGGGGTACAATGAGCAGTTCTTC. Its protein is CASTRLAGGYNEQFF.

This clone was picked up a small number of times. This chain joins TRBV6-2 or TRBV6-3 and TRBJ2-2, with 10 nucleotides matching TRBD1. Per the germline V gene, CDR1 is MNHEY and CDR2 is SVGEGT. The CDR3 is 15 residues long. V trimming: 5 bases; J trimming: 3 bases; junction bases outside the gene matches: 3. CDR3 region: CASSRDRGYTGELFF. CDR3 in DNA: TGTGCCAGCAGTCGGGACAGGGGTTACACCGGGGAGCTGTTTTTT.